The 27 T cell receptor beta chains below were found in one sample sequenced in a study of T and B cells in COVID-19 patients. TRB was amplified from around 250-460 ng of blood genomic DNA. Multiplex PCR with BIOMED2 TRB-A/B primer pools amplified TRB rearrangements. One entry per CDR3 protein results from TCRdb running MiXCR on the multiplex PCR reads. The table includes 18,000 or so distinct CDR3 sequences, roughly 36% detected once. Sample: blood. All receptors come from a human donor with active COVID-19.

The V call is TRBV7-2, the J call TRBJ2-7; D ambiguous. The CDR3 is made up of 14 amino acids. CDR1 is SGHTA, CDR2 FQGNSA, per germline. Trimming pared 1 base from V and 1 base from J, leaving 8 bases between. Written as DNA, the CDR3 is TGTGCCAGCAGCTTAGGCCTCACGTCCTACGAGCAGTACTTC. This gives the protein CASSLGLTSYEQYF.

In this sample, this clonotype turned up a few times. The chain has TRBV27 and TRBJ2-1; 8 bases are a match to TRBD2. Germline trimming cut 5 bases from V and 6 bases from J; bases unmatched to any gene: 6. The CDR3 has 14 residues. The germline gives CDR1 MNHEY, CDR2 SMNVEV (reference sequence). The CDR3 region is CASSPGLVFNEQFF. In DNA, the CDR3 is TGTGCCAGCAGTCCGGGACTAGTCTTCAATGAGCAGTTCTTC.

The V call is TRBV27, the J call TRBJ2-3; TRBD2 matches 8 bases. After removal of 3 bases from V and 3 bases from J, the junction contained 14 bases not matched to a gene. This CDR3 comprises 18 residues. Germline CDR1 is MNHEY and CDR2 is SMNVEV (reference sequence). The CDR3 nucleotides read TGTGCCAGCAGTTTGGGAGGACTAGCTGGGGGTAGGACAGATACGCAGTATTTT. Its translation: CASSLGGLAGGRTDTQYF.

J is TRBJ2-7 and V is TRBV6-5; D not certain. This CDR3 has 12 amino acids. Trimming removed 4 bases from V and 9 bases from J, with 13 bases in between. Germline V gene lookup returns CDR1 MNHEY and CDR2 SVGAGI. The CDR3 reads CASSSLGGGQYF. As DNA, the CDR3 is TGTGCCAGCAGTTCCCTCGGTGGCGGGCAGTACTTC.

This clonotype has more than one count but fewer than ten. This chain connects TRBV5-6 to TRBJ1-3; D unclear. The germline CDR1 and CDR2 sequences are SGHDT and YYEEEE. This CDR3 is built from 12 residues. Trimming pared 4 bases from V and 8 bases from J, leaving 10 bases between. The CDR3 coding sequence is TGTGCCAGCAGCGCCGTTGGGTACACCATATATTTT. Protein sequence: CASSAVGYTIYF.

This chain joins TRBV6-1 and TRBJ2-3; 14 bases are a match to TRBD2. CDR1 and CDR2 (germline): MNHNS, SASEGT. Unmatched junction bases numbered 16, after V lost 8 bases and J lost 3 bases. The CDR3 has 19 residues. CDR3 sequence reads: CASGPRGTSGGGGTDTQYF. The CDR3 DNA sequence: TGTGCCAGCGGTCCCAGGGGGACTAGCGGGGGAGGAGGGACAGATACGCAGTATTTT.

This clonotype is categorized as medium-sized. The genes are TRBV19 and TRBJ2-7; 8 bases line up with TRBD1. V was clipped by 3 bases and J by 3 bases; unmatched bases: 4. The CDR3 is 14 residues long. Germline loops: CDR1 LNHDA, CDR2 SQIVND (reference sequence). The CDR3 region has the DNA TGTGCCAGTAGTATCACGACAGGGGACTACGAGCAGTACTTC. Its protein is CASSITTGDYEQYF.

V gene TRBV6-5 combines with J gene TRBJ1-2; TRBD1 aligns across 7 bases. The CDR3 spans 15 residues. V was clipped by 4 bases and J by 8 bases; unmatched bases: 13. The germline gives CDR1 MNHEY, CDR2 SVGAGI. The CDR3 loop is CASSSYEGAPQGYTF. CDR3 nucleotides: TGTGCCAGCAGTTCTTACGAGGGGGCCCCTCAGGGCTACACCTTC.

This clonotype was seen many times. The chain carries TRBV19 and TRBJ2-7, with 11 positions matching TRBD2. V shed 5 bases, J shed 0 bases, and the junction held 3 bases outside the gene matches. This CDR3 has 15 amino acids. Per germline, CDR1 LNHDA and CDR2 SQIVND (reference sequence). CDR3 sequence reads: CASSLTSGASYEQYF. The CDR3 coding sequence is TGTGCCAGTAGTTTGACTAGCGGGGCCTCCTACGAGCAGTACTTC.

This clonotype is termed medium-sized. The chain uses TRBV29-1 and TRBJ1-2; D unresolved. CDR3 size: 12 residues. V was cut by 7 bases and J by 6 bases, with 15 bases left in between. Germline V gives CDR1 SQVTM, CDR2 ANQGSEA. The CDR3 reads CSARSTVNGYTF. The CDR3 region has the DNA TGCAGCGCGCGATCCACGGTGAATGGCTACACCTTC.

The gene calls are TRBV12-3 or TRBV12-4 and TRBJ2-3, with a weak D call TRBD1 (6 bases). With 4 bases removed from V and 1 base from J, the gap between germline ends came to 9 bases. The length of the CDR3 is 14 residues. The CDR3, as DNA: TGTGCCAGCAGTTCAGGGGCCGGCACAGATACGCAGTATTTT. Translated, it gives CASSSGAGTDTQYF.

Here the CDR3 DNA reads TGCAGTGCTAGAGCGGGACAGGGTGGGACTAACTATGGCTACACCTTC. Protein: CSARAGQGGTNYGYTF. V gene TRBV20-1 combines with J gene TRBJ1-2; 9 bases align to TRBD1. The germline V gene encodes CDR1 DFQATT and CDR2 SNEGSKA (reference sequence). This CDR3 has 16 amino acids. The V gene end was trimmed by 1 base and the J gene end by 0 bases; junction bases not matched to a gene: 6.

This clonotype turned up a few times. Here the CDR3 DNA reads TGTGCCAGCCATCCTGGGACAGGGACCTACACCTTC. This translates into CASHPGTGTYTF. The genes are TRBV6-5 and TRBJ1-2; 9 bases map to TRBD1. Unmatched junction bases numbered 8, after V lost 8 bases and J lost 10 bases. The CDR3 extends over 12 amino acids. CDR1 MNHEY and CDR2 SVGAGI come from the germline V gene.

This clonotype rates as medium-sized. The genes are TRBV19 and TRBJ2-1; maybe TRBD1 (5 bases). The CDR3 loop spans 15 amino acids. Germline CDR1 and CDR2: LNHDA and SQIVND (reference sequence). V was trimmed by 6 bases and J by 9 bases, leaving 21 bases between them. As DNA, the CDR3 is TGTGCCAGTAGGCTCGACAGAAGTACCTCAAGTGAGCAGTTCTTC. Protein product: CASRLDRSTSSEQFF.

The chain recombines TRBV7-9 with TRBJ2-5; possible D gene TRBD2, 6 bases. The CDR3 extends over 13 amino acids. CDR1 is SEHNR, CDR2 FQNEAQ, per germline (reference sequence). V lost 3 bases and J 4 bases, leaving 9 bases between the germline ends. CDR3 protein: CASSLGLRETQYF. In nucleotides, the CDR3 is TGTGCCAGCAGCTTGGGACTCCGAGAGACCCAGTACTTC.

V is TRBV12-3 or TRBV12-4 and J is TRBJ1-4; maybe TRBD1 (5 bases). The CDR3 loop spans 13 amino acids. The V end was cut by 5 bases, the J end by 8 bases, with 12 bases between. CDR3 DNA sequence: TGTGCCAGCAGTCGAAACGGGGGGGAAAAACTGTTTTTT. It encodes CASSRNGGEKLFF.

This sequence joins TRBV12-3 or TRBV12-4 and TRBJ1-2; 8 bases fit TRBD1. This CDR3 is 13 amino acids long. V lost 5 bases to trimming and J lost 4 bases; unmatched junction nucleotides: 3. CDR3 DNA: TGTGCCAGCAGTGCACAGGGGGTCTATGGCTACACCTTC. Its translation is CASSAQGVYGYTF.

This clonotype was detected a few times. The genes are TRBV5-4 and TRBJ2-5, with 9 bases aligning to TRBD1. Per the germline V gene, CDR1 is SGHNT and CDR2 is YYREEE (reference sequence). J gave up 3 bases and V 3 bases, and 0 bases lay outside the gene matches. This CDR3 spans 13 amino acids. The CDR3 here is CASSWDREETQYF. DNA for the CDR3: TGTGCCAGCAGCTGGGACAGGGAAGAGACCCAGTACTTC.

The DNA for the CDR3 is TGTGCCAGCAGTTACCGGGTTAGGGAGGAGCCCCAGCATTTT. Translated, it gives CASSYRVREEPQHF. The V gene is TRBV6-2 or TRBV6-3, the J gene TRBJ1-5, with D unresolved. Germline assignment: CDR1 MNHEY and CDR2 SVGEGT. V gave up 2 bases and J gave up 8 bases, with 13 bases separating them. CDR3 length equals 14 residues.

This clonotype was counted between two and nine times. This chain uses TRBV6-5 with TRBJ2-5, with 9 bases fitting TRBD1. The V gene's germline CDR1 is MNHEY and CDR2 SVGAGI. V shed 6 bases and J 4 bases; nucleotides not matched to a gene: 9. The CDR3 is 15 amino acids. The DNA for the CDR3 is TGTGCCAGCAGACCAGGTGGACAGGGGCTAGAGACCCAGTACTTC. It codes for CASRPGGQGLETQYF.

This chain connects TRBV19 to TRBJ1-1, with a weak D call TRBD1 (6 bases). The V gene's germline CDR1 is LNHDA and CDR2 SQIVND (reference sequence). The CDR3 covers 14 residues. V lost 5 bases and J lost 6, with 16 bases in between. DNA of the CDR3: TGTGCCAGTAGTCCTATCTGGGGGCAGGCTGAAGCTTTCTTT. It yields the protein CASSPIWGQAEAFF.

This clonotype was seen a handful of times. The chain uses TRBV10-3 and TRBJ2-3; 9 positions agree with TRBD2. CDR1 is ENHRY, CDR2 SYGVKD, per germline. Losses at the gene ends were 8 bases for V and 2 bases for J; bases not matched to a gene: 8. The CDR3 length is 15 residues. CDR3 in amino acids: CAIRGGGAYTDTQYF. CDR3 DNA: TGTGCCATCCGTGGCGGGGGGGCGTACACAGATACGCAGTATTTT.

This chain joins TRBV12-3 or TRBV12-4 and TRBJ1-3, with D possibly TRBD1 on 6 matching bases. CDR3 length: 15 residues. Trimming removed 6 bases from V and 0 bases from J, with 12 bases in between. CDR3: CASRGGRSSGNTIYF. For the CDR3, the DNA is TGTGCCAGCAGGGGGGGGCGGAGCTCTGGAAACACCATATATTTT.

The chain recombines TRBV6-1 with TRBJ2-7, with 15 bases lining up with TRBD2. CDR1 and CDR2 from the germline V gene are MNHNS and SASEGT. CDR3 size: 18 residues. The V and J ends lost 7 bases and 1 base, in that order; junction bases with no gene match: 11. CDR3 in DNA: TGTGCCAGCACCGAACTCGGACTAGCGGGGGGGCGGTCCTACGAGCAGTACTTC. This sequence encodes CASTELGLAGGRSYEQYF.

The V gene is TRBV6-6, the J gene TRBJ1-4, with D unclear. Trimming took off 6 bases at V and 5 bases at J, with 4 bases between the two ends. Germline lookup yields CDR1 MNHNY and CDR2 SVGAGI (reference sequence). The CDR3 runs 11 residues. Here the CDR3 reads CASRENEKLFF. The CDR3 DNA sequence: TGTGCCAGCAGGGAAAATGAAAAACTGTTTTTT.

The rearrangement links TRBV19 to TRBJ2-2; D might be TRBD1 or TRBD2, each matching 6 bases. V was shortened by 4 bases and J by 9 bases, with 21 bases between the two germline ends. Per the germline V gene, CDR1 is LNHDA and CDR2 is SQIVND (reference sequence). There are 16 residues in the CDR3. CDR3 bases: TGTGCCAGTAGTAGGGGCCAAGGGGTCGGGGGCCGGGAGCTGTTTTTT. It yields the protein CASSRGQGVGGRELFF.

This chain joins TRBV19 and TRBJ1-2, with 9 nucleotides matching TRBD1. Germline assignment: CDR1 LNHDA and CDR2 SQIVND (reference sequence). The trim removed 5 bases at V and 0 bases at J, leaving 10 bases unmatched. This CDR3 has 17 amino acids. CDR3 sequence: CASSSGTGKFANYGYTF. In nucleotides, the CDR3 is TGTGCCAGTAGTTCCGGGACAGGGAAGTTCGCTAACTATGGCTACACCTTC.